The rows below give T cell receptor beta chains drawn from one sample of a study of T cell responses to AZD1222 COVID-19 vaccine. Sequencing used immunoSEQ multiplex PCR; TCRdb keeps in-frame clones, though not all of them. The sample consists of some 95,000 clones, roughly 86% of them appearing once. The source material was peripheral blood, sampled on day 0 of MenACWY control vaccination. The receptors shown here come from an adult in good health. The CDR3 runs from the conserved cysteine through the conserved F or W. D genes are given only for firm matches.

>TRBJ1-1|-|TRBV7-2
CASSLVRSGIGTEAFF
>TRBJ1-3|-|TRBV30
CAWSVLTSRSGNTIYF
>TRBJ2-3|TRBD2|TRBV5-1
CASSPASGGSDTQYF
>TRBJ2-7|-|TRBV5-6
CASSLARAEVF
>TRBJ1-6|-|TRBV4-1
CASSQGRTGGLVNSPLHF
>TRBJ2-7|-|TRBV18
CASSPTEAYEQYF
>TRBJ1-2|-|TRBV5-4
CASSLPGNYGYTF
>TRBJ2-7|TRBD2|TRBV10-2
CASSDDRGGLNEQYF
>TRBJ1-4|-|TRBV25-1
CASTGLTGEKLFF
>TRBJ2-5|TRBD2|TRBV6-2/TRBV6-3
CASSRTPGLAGENDVRTQYF
>TRBJ1-1|-|TRBV4-3
CASSQDRGNTEAFF
>TRBJ1-5|-|TRBV11-2
CASSHSGNNQPQHF
>TRBJ2-5|-|TRBV4-3
CASSQIIYRETQYF
>TRBJ2-2|-|TRBV6-1
CASSEATGELFF
>TRBJ1-5|-|TRBV6-1
CASSESTLGVVKHF
>TRBJ1-4|-|TRBV30
CAWSVGYDSNEKLFF
>TRBJ2-7|-|TRBV10-3
CAISPGAYEQYF
>TRBJ2-5|-|TRBV4-2
CASSQRVRETQYF
>TRBJ1-6|-|TRBV5-1
CASSSGDRASPLHF
>TRBJ1-1|-|TRBV10-3
CAIREQGYTEAFF
>TRBJ2-3|-|TRBV7-8
CASSQTRGSTDTQYF
>TRBJ2-3|TRBD2|TRBV12-5
CASGLTQAGATDTQYF
>TRBJ1-3|-|TRBV27
CASRLLSGNTIYF
>TRBJ1-5|-|TRBV27
CASSLIGRGNQPQHF